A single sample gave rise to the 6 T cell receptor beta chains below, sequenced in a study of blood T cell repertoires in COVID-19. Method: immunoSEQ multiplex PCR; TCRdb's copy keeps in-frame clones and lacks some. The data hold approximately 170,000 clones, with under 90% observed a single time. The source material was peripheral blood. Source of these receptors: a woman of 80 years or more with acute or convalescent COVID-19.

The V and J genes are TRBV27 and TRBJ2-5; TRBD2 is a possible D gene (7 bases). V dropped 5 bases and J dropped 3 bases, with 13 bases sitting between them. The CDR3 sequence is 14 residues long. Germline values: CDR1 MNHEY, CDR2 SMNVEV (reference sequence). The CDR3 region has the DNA TGTGCCAGCAGTCCCTCGGGGGGCAAAGAGACCCAGTACTTC. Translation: CASSPSGGKETQYF.

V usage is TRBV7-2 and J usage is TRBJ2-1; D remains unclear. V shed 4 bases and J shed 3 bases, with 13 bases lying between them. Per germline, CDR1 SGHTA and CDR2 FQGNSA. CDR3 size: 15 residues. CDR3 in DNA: TGTGCCAGCAGCTCGACACCTGACGGCTACAATGAGCAGTTCTTC. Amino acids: CASSSTPDGYNEQFF.

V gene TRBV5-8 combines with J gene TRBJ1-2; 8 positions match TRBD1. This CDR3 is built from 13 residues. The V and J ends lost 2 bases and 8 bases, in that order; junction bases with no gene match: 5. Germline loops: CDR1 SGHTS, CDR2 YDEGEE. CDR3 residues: CASSLRQGIGYTF. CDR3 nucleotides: TGTGCCAGCAGCTTAAGACAGGGGATCGGCTACACCTTC.

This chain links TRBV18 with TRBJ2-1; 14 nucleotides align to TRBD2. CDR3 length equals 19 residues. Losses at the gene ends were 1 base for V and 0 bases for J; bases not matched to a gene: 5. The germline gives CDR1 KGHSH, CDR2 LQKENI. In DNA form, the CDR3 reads TGTGCCAGCTCACCACGACTAGCGGGAGGGTTTAGCTCCTACAATGAGCAGTTCTTC. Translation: CASSPRLAGGFSSYNEQFF.

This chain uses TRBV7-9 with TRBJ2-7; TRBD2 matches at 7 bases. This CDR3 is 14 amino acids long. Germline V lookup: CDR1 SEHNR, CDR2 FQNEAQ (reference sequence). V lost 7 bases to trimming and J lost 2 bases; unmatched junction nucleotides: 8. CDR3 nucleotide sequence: TGTGCCAGCACCCAGAGGGAGGGAACCTACGAGCAGTACTTC. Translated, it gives CASTQREGTYEQYF. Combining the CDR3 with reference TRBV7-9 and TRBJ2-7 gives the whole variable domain DTGVSQNPRHKITKRGQNVTFRCDPISEHNRLYWYRQTLGQGPEFLTYFQNEAQLEKSRLLSDRFSAERPKGSFSTLEIQRTEQGDSAMYLCASTQREGTYEQYFGPGTRLTVT.

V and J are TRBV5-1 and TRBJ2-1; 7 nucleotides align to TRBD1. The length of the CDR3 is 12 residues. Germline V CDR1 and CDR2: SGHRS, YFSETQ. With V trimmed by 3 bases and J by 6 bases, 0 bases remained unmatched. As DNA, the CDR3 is TGCGCCAGCAGCTGGGACAGCAATGAGCAGTTCTTC. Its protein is CASSWDSNEQFF.